This T cell receptor beta chain was recorded in a study of early stage breast cancer tumors. Study-level information: Of around 15 invasive breast tumors, about 12 were hormone receptor-positive, HER2-negative.

TCRdb's copy holds only in-frame clones and misses some; the assay was immunoSEQ multiplex PCR. The profile shows fewer than 70,000 clones, over 65% of them singletons. The CDR3 is 12 amino acids. From germline, CDR1 is SGHTA and CDR2 FQGNSA. Trimming removed 4 bases from V and 6 bases from J, with 10 bases in between. Findings and caveats of the study: Tumors had roughly 2.4-fold higher T cell density and higher clonality than adjacent normal breast tissue. Bulk DNA sequencing of unsorted cells missed chain pairing and markers. Commonly generated sequences made up most enriched TCRB sequences shared between patients.

Turning to this clone: Its specificity is not known.

The specimen sequenced was blood. V is TRBV7-2 and J is TRBJ2-7; D call uncertain. The TCR sequence derives from a person in their thirties with breast cancer. CDR3 bases: TGTGCCAGCAGCTCGCTAGGCGGCGAGCAGTACTTC. Translating it yields CASSSLGGEQYF.